This entry concerns a single T cell receptor beta chain. Its antigen is still unknown. This may come from a read error, since a much larger clone is one base off. Trimming removed 6 bases from V and 7 bases from J; the gene matches leave 9 bases unexplained. The CDR3 sequence holds 15 residues, the cysteine and phenylalanine included. Solely the CDR3 DNA is kept, with 45 bases framed from the first base. The germline V gene supplies CDR1 MNHEY and CDR2 SVGEGT. Donors were 30 to 45 systemically healthy Caucasian individuals from Russia aged 6 to 90 years. Approximately 11 milliliters of peripheral blood were drawn from each donor into EDTA-treated Vacutainer tubes. Ficoll-Paque density-gradient centrifugation was used to isolate PBMCs, with at least 6.5 million per sample. Trizol reagent was used to extract total RNA from PBMCs, with at least 6 micrograms per sample. Naive CD45RAhigh/CD27high T cell percentages were measured by flow cytometry on a PBMC aliquot from every donor.

These data belong to a study of blood T cells in healthy people across ages (dated by TCRdb to between 2015 and 2017). Turning to the overall study: In model experiments, template switching captured roughly one uniquely barcoded TCR beta cDNA molecule for every two T cells. Age-related changes in TCR beta repertoire diversity were measured in the study by deep sequencing normalized with unique cDNA molecular identifiers. Donors were grouped into four age groups: young (average approximately 16 years), middle-aged (about 40), aged (about 60) and long-lived (roughly 80). Donors of different ages were randomly distributed across sequencing lanes to avoid experimental bias. Using the same blood draw, the study looked at two additional independent replicas of 1 million unique cDNA reads for two donors, one aged 18 to 30 and the other aged 80 or older. Results the study describes overall, beyond this receptor: Total diversity estimates from one million sequenced T cells were considered lower bounds and underestimates. Compared with the aged group, the long-lived group had more naive CD4+ T cells, fewer expanded clones and increased TCR diversity, suggesting age selection. The CMV infection status of donors was not known, potentially confounding age-related changes in expanded clonotypes. Since profiling was done on bulk unsorted PBMCs, naive and antigen-experienced compartments could not be conclusively compared. Observed TCR beta diversity correlated strongly with the percentage of naive T cells measured by flow cytometry. As age increased, observed TCR beta diversity per million T cells dropped in a roughly linear way, and a significant reduction was already evident by age 40.

Library preparation employed 5' RACE. Sequencing used an Illumina HiSeq 2500. A second PCR of roughly 6 to 12 cycles was performed with a sample-barcoded 5' primer and a J-beta primer mix. A unique molecular identifier was introduced onto each TCR beta cDNA molecule by a template-switch 5' adaptor carrying 12 random nucleotides. Each sample yielded at least 3 million CDR3-containing paired-end reads. All of the RNA was converted into first-strand cDNA using the Mint cDNA synthesis kit, with a TRBC-specific oligonucleotide serving as the primer. Following uracil-DNA glycosylase treatment, a first 18-cycle PCR with universal primers M1SS and BC2_uni_R was performed on all cDNA. Processing in the source paper ran as follows. Normalization of each sample was performed by random selection of 1 million high-quality reads, each carrying a distinct molecular identifier. Reads with shared molecular identifiers were discarded instead of being binned into consensus sequences. CDR3 identification, clonotype clustering and error correction used MiTCR with a Q25 quality threshold and the strictest error-elimination algorithm. A nonparametric unseen species model with Euler transformation was used to estimate a lower bound on total TCR beta diversity. TCRdb trimmed the raw reads at Q25, called clones with MiXCR and kept productive beta chains. Each entry merges the rows of one CDR3 protein and shows their most common DNA and genes. TCRdb's processing, not the study's, gives the V and J calls here. Here the sample has 850,000 to 950,000 distinct CDR3 sequences; 25% to 35% occur a single time. The leading ten clones occupy roughly a sixth of the sample.

Sequenced input: blood. The receptor comes from a woman of 80 years or more in good health. The V gene is TRBV6-2 or TRBV6-3 and the J gene is TRBJ1-6, with 7 central nucleotides matching TRBD1. The base sequence is TGTGCCAGCAGACTCTCCGGGACAGTAAATTCACCCCTCCACTTT. This sequence encodes CASRLSGTVNSPLHF.